Following are 26 T cell receptor beta chains from one sample sequenced in a study of shared clonotypes between healthy human individuals. TCRdb's copy holds only in-frame clones and misses some; the assay was immunoSEQ multiplex PCR. The data hold roughly 650,000 clones, with 95% to 98% observed a single time. The sample taken for sequencing was naive CD4+ T cells sorted from blood. Subset reported: CD45RA+ positively selected. The receptor source for this set is a woman aged 30 to 39 in good health.

The rearrangement joins TRBV10-3 to TRBJ2-2, with D possibly being TRBD1 (6 bases). The CDR3 length is 14 residues. Germline loops: CDR1 ENHRY, CDR2 SYGVKD. Trimming took off 6 bases at V and 2 bases at J, with 10 bases between the two ends. The CDR3 is CAIRGRGNTGELFF. The CDR3 nucleotides are TGTGCCATCAGAGGCAGGGGAAACACCGGGGAGCTGTTTTTT.

This chain joins TRBV6-1 and TRBJ1-5; 8 bases map to TRBD1. Germline CDR1 and CDR2: MNHNS and SASEGT. The CDR3 has 14 amino acids. After removal of 4 bases from V and 5 bases from J, the junction contained 4 bases not matched to a gene. The CDR3, as DNA: TGTGCCAGCAGTGTGACAGGGGAGGATCAGCCCCAGCATTTT. Amino acids: CASSVTGEDQPQHF.

This clone was counted only a few times. The rearrangement uses TRBV2 and TRBJ2-7; D is uncertain. Germline loops: CDR1 SNHLY, CDR2 FYNNEI. V was clipped by 6 bases and J by 3 bases, with 9 bases between them. The CDR3 is 12 amino acids. CDR3 region: CASSWTYYEQYF. The CDR3 DNA is TGTGCCAGCAGCTGGACGTACTACGAGCAGTACTTC.

This chain uses TRBV25-1 with TRBJ1-5; no clear D gene. This CDR3 is built from 16 residues. CDR1 is MGHDK and CDR2 is SYGVNS in the germline V gene. The ends were cut back, 0 bases at V and 7 bases at J, with 16 bases in the middle. This CDR3 reads CASSEYRKIGSQPQHF. The CDR3 DNA reads TGTGCCAGCAGTGAATATAGGAAGATAGGTAGCCAGCCCCAGCATTTT.

The genes are TRBV28 and TRBJ2-2; 12 bases line up with TRBD2. Germline-derived CDR1 and CDR2 are MDHEN and SYDVKM. The CDR3 loop spans 18 amino acids. V shed 2 bases, J shed 6 bases, and the junction held 10 bases outside the gene matches. CDR3 in amino acids: CASSLVLAGGPLAGELFF. DNA for the CDR3: TGTGCCAGCAGTTTAGTCCTAGCGGGAGGGCCTTTGGCCGGGGAGCTGTTTTTT.

On this clone itself: This CDR3 is also generated by other DNA sequences in the sample. This rearrangement joins TRBV6-1 to TRBJ2-1, with 13 bases that match TRBD2. The ends lost 3 bases at V and 4 bases at J; junction bases unmatched: 0. The CDR3 extends over 15 amino acids. Per germline, CDR1 MNHNS and CDR2 SASEGT. CDR3 sequence (DNA): TGTGCCAGCAGTGAGGGACTAGCGGGGTACAATGAGCAGTTCTTC. Its protein is CASSEGLAGYNEQFF.

CDR3 DNA: TGTGCCAGCAGCCAAGATAAAAGACAGGGGCCGGGCACCGGGGAGCTGTTTTTT. It encodes CASSQDKRQGPGTGELFF. This chain joins TRBV4-2 and TRBJ2-2; the match to TRBD1 covers 8 bases. CDR1 is LGHNA and CDR2 is YNFKEQ in the germline V gene. This CDR3 comprises 18 residues. J lost 4 bases, V lost 0 bases, and 10 bases had no gene match.

The rearrangement uses TRBV30 and TRBJ2-6; TRBD2 is a possible D gene (6 bases). This CDR3 is 15 amino acids long. V lost 2 bases and J lost 2, with 10 bases in between. Germline V gene lookup returns CDR1 GTSNPN and CDR2 SVGIG (reference sequence). The CDR3 bases are TGTGCCTGGAGTAAGGGACTTCCTGGGGCCAACGTCCTGACTTTC. Residues: CAWSKGLPGANVLTF.

The J gene is TRBJ1-1, the V gene TRBV2; TRBD1 matches at 9 bases. This CDR3 comprises 14 residues. CDR1 is SNHLY, CDR2 FYNNEI, per germline. The trim removed 8 bases at V and 4 bases at J, leaving 8 bases unmatched. Written as DNA, the CDR3 is TGTGCCAGCTCTACAGGGGGCGAGGGCACTGAAGCTTTCTTT. This codes for CASSTGGEGTEAFF.

The gene calls are TRBV19 and TRBJ2-2, with D perhaps given as TRBD1 or TRBD2 (5 bases each). Trimming removed 5 bases from V and 4 bases from J, with 14 bases in between. The V gene's germline CDR1 is LNHDA and CDR2 SQIVND (reference sequence). This CDR3 has 15 amino acids. CDR3 sequence (DNA): TGTGCCAGTAGTTATTCCGGGACGGTCACCGGGGAGCTGTTTTTT. Its translation is CASSYSGTVTGELFF.

The chain carries TRBV7-9 and TRBJ1-1, with 8 positions matching TRBD1. The CDR3 is 15 amino acids. The germline V gene has CDR1 SEHNR and CDR2 FQNEAQ (reference sequence). Trimming at V came to 5 bases and at J to 6 bases, leaving 11 bases not matched to a gene. CDR3 region: CASSRWTGLFSEAFF. CDR3 DNA: TGTGCCAGCAGCCGATGGACAGGGCTGTTTTCTGAAGCTTTCTTT.

The V and J genes are TRBV25-1 and TRBJ2-1, with TRBD2 matching 10 bases. This CDR3 has 14 residues. Germline V gene data show CDR1 as MGHDK and CDR2 as SYGVNS. V gave up 3 bases and J gave up 11 bases; unmatched junction bases: 7. The DNA of the CDR3 is TGTGCCAGCAGTGAGCCCGGGACTAGCGAACAGCAGTTCTTC. It codes for CASSEPGTSEQQFF. The full variable domain, completed using reference TRBV25-1 and TRBJ2-1, is EADIYQTPRYLVIGTGKKITLECSQTMGHDKMYWYQQDPGMELHLIHYSYGVNSTEKGDLSSESTVSRIRTEHFPLTLESARPSHTSQYLCASSEPGTSEQQFFGPGTRLTVL.

The J gene is TRBJ2-1, the V gene TRBV6-1; TRBD2 matches 9 bases. The CDR3 loop spans 15 amino acids. CDR1 is MNHNS, CDR2 SASEGT, per germline. Losses at the gene ends were 4 bases for V and 6 bases for J; bases not matched to a gene: 7. This CDR3 reads CASSVGAGGLNEQFF. The CDR3, as DNA: TGTGCCAGCAGTGTGGGGGCGGGAGGGCTCAATGAGCAGTTCTTC.

The gene calls are TRBV27 and TRBJ2-1, with 9 nucleotides matching TRBD1. With V trimmed by 2 bases and J by 7 bases, 6 bases remained unmatched. This CDR3 contains 15 residues. Germline CDR1 reads MNHEY; CDR2 reads SMNVEV (reference sequence). CDR3 residues: CASSLPGQGRNEQFF. CDR3 DNA sequence: TGTGCCAGCAGTTTACCAGGACAGGGGCGAAATGAGCAGTTCTTC.

This chain connects TRBV2 to TRBJ2-5, with 7 bases that match TRBD1. The CDR3 length is 13 residues. Germline assignment: CDR1 SNHLY and CDR2 FYNNEI. V trimming: 7 bases; J trimming: 2 bases; junction bases outside the gene matches: 4. In DNA form, the CDR3 reads TGTGCCAGCATGGGCAGGGGGCAAGAGACCCAGTACTTC. Encoded protein: CASMGRGQETQYF.

This clone came up once. The chain uses TRBV18 and TRBJ1-1, with unresolved D. V lost 9 bases, J lost 3 bases, and 20 bases lay in between. CDR1 KGHSH and CDR2 LQKENI come from the germline V gene. This CDR3 has 15 residues. In DNA, the CDR3 is TGTGCCAGTTCAGCCGCCGTGACCAGAGACACTGAAGCTTTCTTT. This encodes CASSAAVTRDTEAFF.

V gene TRBV7-2 combines with J gene TRBJ1-1; D not certain. V was cut by 1 base and J by 1 base, with 10 bases left in between. Germline V CDR1 and CDR2: SGHTA, FQGNSA. This CDR3 has 15 residues. The CDR3 DNA follows: TGTGCCAGCAGCTTAGAGGGCTATCCGAACACTGAAGCTTTCTTT. It yields the protein CASSLEGYPNTEAFF.

The chain couples TRBV10-1 to TRBJ2-5, with TRBD2 matching over 14 bases. V gave up 3 bases and J gave up 5 bases; unmatched junction bases: 5. This CDR3 is 16 amino acids long. Germline loops: CDR1 WNHNN, CDR2 SYGVQD (reference sequence). CDR3 in amino acids: CASSDPGLAGVETQYF. The CDR3 DNA follows: TGCGCCAGCAGTGACCCGGGACTAGCGGGAGTTGAGACCCAGTACTTC.

CDR3 DNA sequence: TGTGCCAGCAGTTCCCTACAGCGCTCTGGAAACACCATATATTTT. Its protein is CASSSLQRSGNTIYF. V is TRBV6-5 and J is TRBJ1-3; D gene uncertain. Between the trimmed V and J ends, which lost 4 bases and 0 bases, there was a span of 10 bases. The CDR3 has 15 amino acids. The germline gives CDR1 MNHEY, CDR2 SVGAGI.

Only one count was recorded for this clone. The sample contains more than one DNA sequence encoding this CDR3. The gene calls are TRBV2 and TRBJ2-2; tentatively, D is TRBD2 (6 bases). The CDR3 is 12 amino acids. Germline V gene lookup returns CDR1 SNHLY and CDR2 FYNNEI. Trimming cost V 6 bases and J 4 bases, with 6 bases left between them. In DNA, the CDR3 is TGTGCCAGCAGGGGGGGCACCGGGGAGCTGTTTTTT. It specifies CASRGGTGELFF.

The chain employs TRBV5-1 and TRBJ2-3; maybe TRBD1 (6 bases). Trimming cost V 4 bases and J 1 base, with 10 bases left between them. Germline CDR1 and CDR2: SGHRS and YFSETQ. The CDR3 is 14 residues long. The CDR3 DNA is TGCGCCAGCAGCGACAGGTTCGGCACAGATACGCAGTATTTT. It translates to CASSDRFGTDTQYF. Based on the CDR3 plus reference TRBV5-1 and TRBJ2-3, the full variable domain is KAGVTQTPRYLIKTRGQQVTLSCSPISGHRSVSWYQQTPGQGLQFLFEYFSETQRNKGNFPGRFSGRQFSNSRSEMNVSTLELGDSALYLCASSDRFGTDTQYFGPGTRLTVL.

This clone was seen only once. Here the CDR3 reads CASTVNSGNTIYF. CDR3 nucleotides: TGTGCCAGCACCGTAAACTCTGGAAACACCATATATTTT. The gene calls are TRBV7-9 and TRBJ1-3; D unresolved. Germline loops: CDR1 SEHNR, CDR2 FQNEAQ (reference sequence). Trimming shortened V by 7 bases and J by 0 bases, and 7 bases separated the two germline ends. The CDR3 sequence is 13 residues long. Drawing the rest from reference TRBV7-9 and TRBJ1-3, the complete variable domain is DTGVSQNPRHKITKRGQNVTFRCDPISEHNRLYWYRQTLGQGPEFLTYFQNEAQLEKSRLLSDRFSAERPKGSFSTLEIQRTEQGDSAMYLCASTVNSGNTIYFGEGSWLTVV.

This clone was counted a single time. The CDR3, as DNA: TGTGCCAGCAGCTTAGGATTACAGGGGTCCTTCGACGGCGAGCAGTACTTC. It codes for CASSLGLQGSFDGEQYF. The chain links TRBV7-3 to TRBJ2-7, with 7 bases fitting TRBD1. Germline V gives CDR1 SGHTA, CDR2 FQGTGA. The CDR3 consists of 17 residues. V was clipped by 2 bases and J by 6 bases; unmatched bases: 16. The variable domain in full, completed from reference TRBV7-3 and TRBJ2-7, reads GAGVSQTPSNKVTEKGKYVELRCDPISGHTALYWYRQSLGQGPEFLIYFQGTGAADDSGLPNDRFFAVRPEGSVSTLKIQRTERGDSAVYLCASSLGLQGSFDGEQYFGPGTRLTVT.

This sequence joins TRBV7-2 and TRBJ2-7; no clear D. V lost 5 bases to trimming and J lost 4 bases, with 15 bases between them. The CDR3 has 14 amino acids. Germline CDR1 and CDR2: SGHTA and FQGNSA. In DNA form, the CDR3 reads TGTGCCAGCAGCCATAATCTCTGGGAATACGAGCAGTACTTC. It translates to CASSHNLWEYEQYF.

The chain combines TRBV28 with TRBJ1-5; D is unresolved. The germline V gene encodes CDR1 MDHEN and CDR2 SYDVKM. CDR3 length equals 15 residues. Deletions cut 3 bases from V and 6 bases from J, with 15 bases between. This CDR3 reads CASSLVRGNVQPQHF. CDR3 nucleotide sequence: TGTGCCAGCAGTTTGGTTCGGGGAAATGTTCAGCCCCAGCATTTT. The complete variable domain, with remaining parts taken from reference TRBV28 and TRBJ1-5, reads DVKVTQSSRYLVKRTGEKVFLECVQDMDHENMFWYRQDPGLGLRLIYFSYDVKMKEKGDIPEGYSVSREKKERFSLILESASTNQTSMYLCASSLVRGNVQPQHFGDGTRLSIL.

The V call is TRBV14, the J call TRBJ2-3, with TRBD1 matching 7 bases. There are 18 residues in the CDR3. With 4 bases clipped from V and 5 bases from J, the junction kept 18 bases outside the gene matches. Per the germline V gene, CDR1 is SGHDN and CDR2 is FVKESK. CDR3 in DNA: TGTGCCAGCAGCCTGAACCGGGACAGCATGTTCGGCGAAGATACGCAGTATTTT. The encoded protein is CASSLNRDSMFGEDTQYF.